The 21 T cell receptor beta chains given below trace back to one sample, sequenced in a study of cytomegalovirus exposure and HLA in healthy donors. The study ran its PCR with 60 Vbeta and 13 Jbeta primers. The method was immunoSEQ multiplex PCR; TCRdb's version includes in-frame clones alone and lacks a portion of them. The table records 140,000 to 150,000 clones, 79% of them present only once. Material: PBMCs. Source of these receptors: a woman aged 40-49 years in good health and CMV-seropositive.

The genes are TRBV4-1 and TRBJ2-5; 16 bases map to TRBD2. CDR1 MGHRA and CDR2 YSYEKL come from the germline V gene. This CDR3 spans 19 amino acids. The J segment lost 4 bases and the V segment lost 4 bases, leaving 12 bases of the junction unmatched. CDR3 protein: CASSPEGTSGGALRETQYF. CDR3 DNA sequence: TGCGCCAGCAGCCCAGAAGGGACTAGCGGGGGGGCATTGCGAGAGACCCAGTACTTC.

This clone came up once. V usage is TRBV5-5 and J usage is TRBJ2-3; no reliable D call. This CDR3 comprises 14 residues. V gave up 2 bases and J gave up 3 bases, with 10 bases separating them. Germline V lookup: CDR1 SGHKS, CDR2 YYEKEE (reference sequence). CDR3 sequence (DNA): TGTGCCAGCAGCTTCACGAGTGGTACAGATACGCAGTATTTT. Translating it yields CASSFTSGTDTQYF. Filled out from reference TRBV5-5 and TRBJ2-3, the complete variable domain reads DAGVTQSPTHLIKTRGQQVTLRCSPISGHKSVSWYQQVLGQGPQFIFQYYEKEERGRGNFPDRFSARQFPNYSSELNVNALLLGDSALYLCASSFTSGTDTQYFGPGTRLTVL.

V and J are TRBV4-1 and TRBJ2-5; 9 positions match TRBD2. CDR3 length: 16 amino acids. V shed 0 bases, J shed 9 bases, and the junction held 11 bases outside the gene matches. Germline CDR1 and CDR2: MGHRA and YSYEKL. The CDR3: CASSQDFEGSGGSQYF. CDR3 sequence (DNA): TGCGCCAGCAGCCAAGATTTCGAGGGGAGCGGGGGGTCCCAGTACTTC.

V is TRBV5-1 and J is TRBJ2-7; possible D gene TRBD2, 5 bases. V was clipped by 1 base and J by 0 bases, with 11 bases between them. The length of the CDR3 is 15 residues. Germline V gene data show CDR1 as SGHRS and CDR2 as YFSETQ. The CDR3 nucleotides are TGCGCCAGCAGCTTGAGGTTTGGGAGCTCCTACGAGCAGTACTTC. Its protein product is CASSLRFGSSYEQYF.

This clone was observed a few times. CDR3 sequence: CASSLGQGANTEAFF. In nucleotides, the CDR3 is TGTGCCAGCAGCTTAGGACAGGGGGCGAATACTGAAGCTTTCTTT. The J gene is TRBJ1-1, the V gene TRBV11-1; 10 nucleotides match TRBD1. CDR1 is SGHAT and CDR2 is FQDESV in the germline V gene (reference sequence). The CDR3 loop spans 15 amino acids. After removal of 1 base from V and 5 bases from J, the junction contained 4 bases not matched to a gene.

The chain employs TRBV19 and TRBJ1-1, with 9 bases that match TRBD1. Trimming removed 5 bases from V and 4 bases from J; junction bases left unmatched: 2. CDR1 LNHDA and CDR2 SQIVND come from the germline V gene (reference sequence). The CDR3 is 13 amino acids. The CDR3: CASSLTGGTEAFF. CDR3 nucleotide sequence: TGTGCCAGTAGTTTGACAGGGGGCACTGAAGCTTTCTTT.

V gene TRBV9 combines with J gene TRBJ2-3, with 8 bases identical to TRBD2. The CDR3 runs 16 residues. V shed 0 bases and J 1 base; nucleotides not matched to a gene: 4. Germline lookup yields CDR1 SGDLS and CDR2 YYNGEE. CDR3 region: CASSVAGGPGTDTQYF. The CDR3 coding sequence is TGTGCCAGCAGCGTAGCGGGGGGGCCGGGCACAGATACGCAGTATTTT.

This chain joins TRBV4-2 and TRBJ2-1; the match to TRBD2 covers 14 bases. This CDR3 comprises 18 residues. Per germline, CDR1 LGHNA and CDR2 YNFKEQ. V lost 2 bases, J lost 4 bases, and 7 bases stayed unmatched. The CDR3 protein is CASSQLGLAGGTYNEQFF. CDR3 DNA sequence: TGTGCCAGCAGCCAATTAGGACTAGCGGGGGGAACGTACAATGAGCAGTTCTTC.

This clone was seen only once. This chain uses TRBV5-1 with TRBJ1-2; unclear D gene. Germline CDR1 reads SGHRS; CDR2 reads YFSETQ. V shed 4 bases and J shed 1 base, with 11 bases lying between them. This CDR3 is built from 14 residues. In nucleotides, the CDR3 is TGCGCCAGCAGCGGAGATGAGGGTAACTATGGCTACACCTTC. Protein sequence: CASSGDEGNYGYTF.

The table lists this clone with a count of one. The CDR3 reads CASSFGPDSQGGYTF. In nucleotides, the CDR3 is TGTGCCAGCAGCTTTGGGCCGGACTCCCAAGGGGGCTACACCTTC. The rearrangement links TRBV5-5 to TRBJ1-2; the D is unclear. CDR3 length: 15 residues. Trimming took 2 bases from V and 8 from J, leaving 19 bases between them. The germline CDR1 and CDR2 sequences are SGHKS and YYEKEE (reference sequence). The full variable domain, its missing parts supplied by reference TRBV5-5 and TRBJ1-2, is DAGVTQSPTHLIKTRGQQVTLRCSPISGHKSVSWYQQVLGQGPQFIFQYYEKEERGRGNFPDRFSARQFPNYSSELNVNALLLGDSALYLCASSFGPDSQGGYTFGSGTRLTVV.

The chain employs TRBV9 and TRBJ2-5, with 8 positions matching TRBD1. V lost 4 bases and J lost 5; bases outside the gene matches: 7. This CDR3 region has 14 residues. The germline gives CDR1 SGDLS, CDR2 YYNGEE. The CDR3, as DNA: TGTGCCAGCAGCTCGCGGACAGGGCTGGAGACCCAGTACTTC. It translates to CASSSRTGLETQYF.

In this sample, this clone turned up a few times. V gene TRBV10-3 combines with J gene TRBJ1-3, with 8 bases that match TRBD1. Germline CDR1 reads ENHRY; CDR2 reads SYGVKD. The CDR3 covers 14 residues. Trimming at V came to 8 bases and at J to 3 bases, leaving 6 bases not matched to a gene. CDR3 amino acids: CAIGQGANGNTIYF. CDR3 bases: TGTGCCATCGGGCAGGGGGCGAATGGAAACACCATATATTTT.

This rearrangement joins TRBV5-1 to TRBJ1-4; possibly TRBD1 for D (5 bases). The V and J ends lost 0 bases and 0 bases respectively, with 9 bases between them. Looked up from germline, CDR1 is SGHRS and CDR2 is YFSETQ. CDR3 length: 16 amino acids. CDR3 protein: CASSLGQSATNEKLFF. CDR3 sequence (DNA): TGCGCCAGCAGCTTGGGACAGAGCGCAACTAATGAAAAACTGTTTTTT.

This chain connects TRBV5-4 to TRBJ2-7; 8 bases align to TRBD1. The CDR3 consists of 16 residues. Trimming cost V 4 bases and J 5 bases; bases outside gene matches: 14. The germline V gene encodes CDR1 SGHNT and CDR2 YYREEE (reference sequence). The CDR3 DNA follows: TGTGCCAGCAGCCAGGGCCTCGACAGGGGCTCGGACGAGCAGTACTTC. It yields the protein CASSQGLDRGSDEQYF.

The V gene is TRBV13, the J gene TRBJ2-7; TRBD2 agrees at 13 bases. The CDR3 is 18 residues long. With V trimmed by 4 bases and J by 3 bases, 12 bases remained unmatched. Germline CDR1 and CDR2: PRHDT and FYEKMQ (reference sequence). The CDR3 here is CASSSRLGLAGALYEQYF. CDR3 nucleotide sequence: TGTGCCAGCAGCTCCCGCCTCGGACTAGCGGGGGCCCTCTACGAGCAGTACTTC.

This clone was counted a few times. The rearrangement uses TRBV10-2 and TRBJ2-1; the match to TRBD2 covers 15 bases. The trim removed 8 bases at V and 9 bases at J, leaving 5 bases unmatched. Germline CDR1 and CDR2: WSHSY and SAAADI. The CDR3 totals 14 residues. CDR3 protein: CASWTSGGAAEQFF. CDR3 sequence (DNA): TGCGCCAGCTGGACTAGCGGGGGGGCCGCTGAGCAGTTCTTC.

The chain has TRBV5-1 and TRBJ2-3; 13 nucleotides agree with TRBD2. The CDR3 spans 18 residues. Germline values: CDR1 SGHRS, CDR2 YFSETQ. With 0 bases clipped from V and 4 bases from J, the junction kept 8 bases outside the gene matches. DNA for the CDR3: TGCGCCAGCAGCTTGGGACTAGCGGGGGGATACTTGGCAGATACGCAGTATTTT. Translating it yields CASSLGLAGGYLADTQYF.

The chain joins TRBV6-1 to TRBJ1-5; unclear D gene. The CDR3 is 13 residues long. CDR1 and CDR2 from the germline V gene are MNHNS and SASEGT. Deletions cut 2 bases from V and 7 bases from J, with 9 bases between. DNA for the CDR3: TGTGCCAGCAGTGAAACGGGTCGGCAGCCCCAGCATTTT. Translating gives CASSETGRQPQHF.

This chain joins TRBV2 and TRBJ2-1; TRBD2 matches 7 bases. CDR1 and CDR2 from the germline V gene are SNHLY and FYNNEI. V was pared by 5 bases and J by 6 bases, with 10 bases of the junction left unmatched. The CDR3 is 15 residues long. The CDR3 spells CASSSLPGEGNEQFF. The CDR3 region has the DNA TGTGCCAGCAGTTCGCTACCGGGGGAGGGCAATGAGCAGTTCTTC.

CDR3 DNA: TGTGCCAGTACCCTGACCGCCATACAGGGGGTGGGGGTAACTAATGAAAAACTGTTTTTT. Its translation: CASTLTAIQGVGVTNEKLFF. This rearrangement joins TRBV19 to TRBJ1-4; TRBD1 aligns across 8 bases. Germline lookup yields CDR1 LNHDA and CDR2 SQIVND (reference sequence). The CDR3 is made up of 20 amino acids. Germline trimming cut 7 bases from V and 1 base from J; bases unmatched to any gene: 20.

The CDR3 bases are TGTGCCAGCTCACCTTGGAGGAGCCCTAATGAGCAGTTCTTC. This encodes CASSPWRSPNEQFF. The rearrangement links TRBV18 to TRBJ2-1, with D perhaps matching TRBD2 (5 bases). The CDR3 has 14 residues. CDR1 is KGHSH, CDR2 LQKENI, per germline. Deletions cut 3 bases from V and 7 bases from J, with 13 bases between. The complete variable domain, with remaining parts taken from reference TRBV18 and TRBJ2-1, reads NAGVMQNPRHLVRRRGQEARLRCSPMKGHSHVYWYRQLPEEGLKFMVYLQKENIIDESGMPKERFSAEFPKEGPSILRIQQVVRGDSAAYFCASSPWRSPNEQFFGPGTRLTVL.